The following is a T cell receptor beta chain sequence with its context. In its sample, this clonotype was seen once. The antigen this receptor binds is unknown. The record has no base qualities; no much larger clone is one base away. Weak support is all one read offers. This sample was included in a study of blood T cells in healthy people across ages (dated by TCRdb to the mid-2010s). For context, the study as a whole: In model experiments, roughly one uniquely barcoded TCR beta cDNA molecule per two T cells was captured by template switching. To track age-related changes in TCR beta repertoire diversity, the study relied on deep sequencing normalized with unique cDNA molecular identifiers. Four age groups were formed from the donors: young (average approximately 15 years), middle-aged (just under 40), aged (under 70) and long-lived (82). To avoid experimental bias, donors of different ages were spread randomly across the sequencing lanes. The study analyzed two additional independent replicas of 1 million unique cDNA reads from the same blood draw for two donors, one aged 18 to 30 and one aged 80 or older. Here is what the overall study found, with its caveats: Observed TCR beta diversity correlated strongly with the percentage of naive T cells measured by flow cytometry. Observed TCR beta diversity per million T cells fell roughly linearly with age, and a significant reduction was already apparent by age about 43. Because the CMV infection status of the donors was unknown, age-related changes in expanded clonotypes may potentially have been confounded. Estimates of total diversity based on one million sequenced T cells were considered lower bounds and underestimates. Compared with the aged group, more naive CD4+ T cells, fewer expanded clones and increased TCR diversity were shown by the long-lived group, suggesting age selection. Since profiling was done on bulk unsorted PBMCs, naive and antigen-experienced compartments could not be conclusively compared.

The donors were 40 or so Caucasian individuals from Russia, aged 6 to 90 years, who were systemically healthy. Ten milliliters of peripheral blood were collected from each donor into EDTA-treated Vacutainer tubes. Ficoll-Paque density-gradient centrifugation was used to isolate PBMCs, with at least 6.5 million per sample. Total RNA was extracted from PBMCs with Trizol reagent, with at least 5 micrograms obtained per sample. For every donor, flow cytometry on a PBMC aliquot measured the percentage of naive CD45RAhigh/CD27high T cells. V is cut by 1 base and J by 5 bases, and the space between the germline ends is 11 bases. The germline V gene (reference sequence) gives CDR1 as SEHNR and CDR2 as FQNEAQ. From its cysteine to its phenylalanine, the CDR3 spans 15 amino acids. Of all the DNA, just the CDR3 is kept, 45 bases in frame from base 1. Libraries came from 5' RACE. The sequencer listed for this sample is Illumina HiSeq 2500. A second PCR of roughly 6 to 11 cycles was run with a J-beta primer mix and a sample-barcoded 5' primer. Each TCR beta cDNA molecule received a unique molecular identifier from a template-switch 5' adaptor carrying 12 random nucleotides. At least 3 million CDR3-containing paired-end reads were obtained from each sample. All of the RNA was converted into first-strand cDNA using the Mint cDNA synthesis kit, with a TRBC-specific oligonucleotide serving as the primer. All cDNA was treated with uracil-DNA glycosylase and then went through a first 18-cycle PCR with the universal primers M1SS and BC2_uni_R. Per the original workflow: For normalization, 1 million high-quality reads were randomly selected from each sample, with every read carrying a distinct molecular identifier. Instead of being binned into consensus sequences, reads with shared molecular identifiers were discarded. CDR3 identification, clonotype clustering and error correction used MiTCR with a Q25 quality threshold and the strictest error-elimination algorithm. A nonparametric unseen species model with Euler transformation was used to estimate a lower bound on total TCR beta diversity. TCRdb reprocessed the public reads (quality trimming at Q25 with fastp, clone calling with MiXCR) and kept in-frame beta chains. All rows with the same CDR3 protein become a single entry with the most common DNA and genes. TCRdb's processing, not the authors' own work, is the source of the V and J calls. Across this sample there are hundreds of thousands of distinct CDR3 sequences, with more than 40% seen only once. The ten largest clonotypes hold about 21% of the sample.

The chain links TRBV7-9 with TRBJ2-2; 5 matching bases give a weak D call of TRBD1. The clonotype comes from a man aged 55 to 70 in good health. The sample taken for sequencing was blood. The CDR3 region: CASSLGQTRTGELFF. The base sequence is TGTGCCAGCAGCTTAGGACAGACAAGGACCGGGGAGCTGTTTTTT.